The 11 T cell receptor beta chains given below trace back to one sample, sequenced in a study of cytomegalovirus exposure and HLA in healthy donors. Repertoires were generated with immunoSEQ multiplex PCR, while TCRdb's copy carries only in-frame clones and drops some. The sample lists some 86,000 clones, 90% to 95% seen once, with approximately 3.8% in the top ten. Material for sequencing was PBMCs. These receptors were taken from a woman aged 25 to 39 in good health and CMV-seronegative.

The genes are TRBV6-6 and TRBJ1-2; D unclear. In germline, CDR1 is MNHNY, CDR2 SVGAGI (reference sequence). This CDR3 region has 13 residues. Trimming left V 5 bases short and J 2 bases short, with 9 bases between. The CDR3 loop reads CASSQTKNYGYTF. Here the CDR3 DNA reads TGTGCCAGCAGTCAGACAAAGAACTATGGCTACACCTTC.

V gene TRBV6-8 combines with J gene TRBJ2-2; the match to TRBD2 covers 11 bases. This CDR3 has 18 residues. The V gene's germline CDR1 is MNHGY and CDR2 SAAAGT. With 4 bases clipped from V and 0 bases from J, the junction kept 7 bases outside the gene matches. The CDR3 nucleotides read TGTGCCAGCAGTTGCATATCACTAGCGGGGGCGAACACCGGGGAGCTGTTTTTT. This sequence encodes CASSCISLAGANTGELFF.

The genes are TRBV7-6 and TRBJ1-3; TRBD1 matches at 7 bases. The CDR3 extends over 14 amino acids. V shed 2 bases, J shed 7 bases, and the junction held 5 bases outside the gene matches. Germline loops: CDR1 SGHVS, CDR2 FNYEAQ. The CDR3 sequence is CASSLNRGANTIYF. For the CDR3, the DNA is TGTGCCAGCAGCTTAAACAGGGGTGCGAACACCATATATTTT. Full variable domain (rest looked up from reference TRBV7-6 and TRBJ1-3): GAGVSQSPRYKVTKRGQDVALRCDPISGHVSLYWYRQALGQGPEFLTYFNYEAQQDKSGLPNDRFSAERPEGSISTLTIQRTEQRDSAMYRCASSLNRGANTIYFGEGSWLTVV.

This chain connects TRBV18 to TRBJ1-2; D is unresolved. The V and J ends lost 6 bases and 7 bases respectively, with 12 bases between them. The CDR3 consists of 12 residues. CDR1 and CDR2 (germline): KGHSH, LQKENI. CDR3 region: CASSPKLVGYTF. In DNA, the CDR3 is TGTGCCAGCTCCCCCAAACTGGTTGGCTACACCTTC.

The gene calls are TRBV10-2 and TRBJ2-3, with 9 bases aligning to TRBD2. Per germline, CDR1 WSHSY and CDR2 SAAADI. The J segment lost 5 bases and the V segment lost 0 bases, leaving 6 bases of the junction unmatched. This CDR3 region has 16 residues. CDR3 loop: CASSESGAGGKDTQYF. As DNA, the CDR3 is TGCGCCAGCAGTGAGTCGGGAGCGGGGGGAAAAGATACGCAGTATTTT.

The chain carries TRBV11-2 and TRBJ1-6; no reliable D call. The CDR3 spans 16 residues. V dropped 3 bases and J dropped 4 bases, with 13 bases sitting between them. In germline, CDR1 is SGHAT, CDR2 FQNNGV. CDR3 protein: CASSLTSNPYNSPLHF. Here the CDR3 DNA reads TGTGCCAGCAGCTTGACTTCCAACCCTTATAATTCACCCCTCCACTTT.

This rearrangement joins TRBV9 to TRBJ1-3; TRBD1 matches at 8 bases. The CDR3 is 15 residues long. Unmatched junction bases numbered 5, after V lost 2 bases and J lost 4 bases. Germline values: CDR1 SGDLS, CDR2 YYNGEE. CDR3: CASSVTGVEGNTIYF. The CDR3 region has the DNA TGTGCCAGCAGCGTGACAGGGGTGGAGGGAAACACCATATATTTT.

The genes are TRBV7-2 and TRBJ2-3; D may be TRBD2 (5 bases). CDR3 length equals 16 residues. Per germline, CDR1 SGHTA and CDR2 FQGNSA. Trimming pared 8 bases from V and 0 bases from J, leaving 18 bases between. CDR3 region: CASRTSTPTSTDTQYF. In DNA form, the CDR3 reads TGTGCCAGCCGGACTTCGACCCCTACTAGCACAGATACGCAGTATTTT.

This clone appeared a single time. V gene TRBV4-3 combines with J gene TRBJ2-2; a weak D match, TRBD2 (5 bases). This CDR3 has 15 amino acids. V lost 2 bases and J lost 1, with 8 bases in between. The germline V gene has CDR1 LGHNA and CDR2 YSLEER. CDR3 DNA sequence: TGCGCCAGCAGCCAACAAGCGGTGAACACCGGGGAGCTGTTTTTT. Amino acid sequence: CASSQQAVNTGELFF.

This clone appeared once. CDR3 amino acids: CASSQAIGTGFDTQYF. The DNA for the CDR3 is TGCGCCAGCAGCCAAGCGATCGGGACAGGGTTTGATACGCAGTATTTT. The chain uses TRBV4-3 and TRBJ2-3, with TRBD1 matching 9 bases. V dropped 1 base and J dropped 6; count of bases not matched to a gene: 8. Per germline, CDR1 LGHNA and CDR2 YSLEER. The length of the CDR3 is 16 residues.

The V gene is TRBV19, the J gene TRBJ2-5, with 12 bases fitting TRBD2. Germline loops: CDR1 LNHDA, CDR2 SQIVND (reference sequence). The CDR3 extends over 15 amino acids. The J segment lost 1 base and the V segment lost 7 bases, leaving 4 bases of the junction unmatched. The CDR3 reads CASTRTSGIQETQYF. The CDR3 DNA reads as TGTGCCAGTACTCGGACTAGCGGGATCCAAGAGACCCAGTACTTC.